The following is a T cell receptor beta chain sequence with its context. Its antigen is as yet unknown. The data stem from a study of OX40 agonist ivuxolimab in advanced cancers. General study results and limits: There were also nonresponders showing low normalized T-cell clonal expansion.

Profiling relied on immunoSEQ multiplex PCR, and the TCRdb table lists in-frame clones only, not all of them. Among some 20,000 clones listed, 65% to 85% were seen once. Losses at the gene ends were 6 bases for V and 2 bases for J; bases not matched to a gene: 5. The CDR3 runs 13 residues. CDR1 and CDR2 from the germline V gene are SQVTM and ANQGSEA. The receptor's source is an adult with an advanced solid tumor such as melanoma, head and neck, liver or kidney cancer. The chain carries TRBV29-1 and TRBJ2-7; 9 bases line up with TRBD1. The sequences come from CD4+ or CD8+ T cells sorted from blood, collected in a trial of the OX40 agonist ivuxolimab. The CDR3 reads CSVAGQGPYEQYF. CDR3 coding DNA: TGCAGCGTCGCGGGACAGGGCCCCTACGAGCAGTACTTC.